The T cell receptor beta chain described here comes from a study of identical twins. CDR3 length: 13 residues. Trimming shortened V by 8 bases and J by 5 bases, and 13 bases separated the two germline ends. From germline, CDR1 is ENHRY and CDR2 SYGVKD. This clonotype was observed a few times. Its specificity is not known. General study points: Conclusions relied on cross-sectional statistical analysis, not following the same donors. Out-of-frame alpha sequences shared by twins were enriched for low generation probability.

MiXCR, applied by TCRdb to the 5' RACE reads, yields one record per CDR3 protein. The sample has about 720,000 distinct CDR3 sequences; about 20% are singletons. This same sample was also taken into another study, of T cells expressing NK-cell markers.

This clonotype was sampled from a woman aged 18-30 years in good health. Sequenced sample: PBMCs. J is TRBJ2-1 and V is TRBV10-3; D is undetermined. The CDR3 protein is CAIGANGDNEQFF. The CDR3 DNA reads TGTGCCATCGGCGCAAATGGGGACAATGAGCAGTTCTTC.